This is a list of T cell receptor beta chains from one sample in a study of Graves' ophthalmopathy and Graves' hyperthyroidism. From the multiplex PCR reads, TCRdb called clonotypes with MiXCR, one entry per CDR3 protein. The sample records over a million distinct CDR3 sequences, about two fifths being singletons. The sequencing input was peripheral blood or thyroid tissue (not recorded which). These receptors all stem from an adult man with Graves' hyperthyroidism. CDR3s include the opening cysteine and the closing phenylalanine or tryptophan. A D gene is named only where the DNA matches it firmly. Some rows have no size entry. The others give once, few or many, or a class for an expanded clone.

D: .
V: TRBV11-1
J: TRBJ2-7
size: few
DNA: TGTGCCAGCAGCTTAGGCGGACCGTTAGTGAAGGACGAGCAGTACTTC
CDR3: CASSLGGPLVKDEQYF

D: .
V: TRBV11-2
J: TRBJ1-2
size: many
DNA: TGTGCCAGCAGCTTACCGCCTGGCTACACCTTC
CDR3: CASSLPPGYTF

D: TRBD1
V: TRBV7-2
J: TRBJ1-4
size: .
DNA: TGTGCCAGCAGCACGACAGGGATGGGAGGGACTAATGAAAAACTGTTTTTT
CDR3: CASSTTGMGGTNEKLFF

D: .
V: TRBV19
J: TRBJ1-1
size: many
DNA: TGTGCCAGTAGTATAGCACGGGGAATGAACACTGAAGCTTTCTTT
CDR3: CASSIARGMNTEAFF

D: .
V: TRBV4-1
J: TRBJ1-6
size: once
DNA: TGCGCCAGCAGCCGCGAGAGGGATTCACCCCTCCACTTT
CDR3: CASSRERDSPLHF

D: .
V: TRBV5-1
J: TRBJ1-2
size: many
DNA: TGCGCCAGCAGCTTGGCCGAGAATGGCTACACCTTC
CDR3: CASSLAENGYTF

D: TRBD2
V: TRBV4-3
J: TRBJ2-7
size: few
DNA: TGCGCCAGCAGCCAAGTGACGGGAGGAATCTACGAGCAGTACTTC
CDR3: CASSQVTGGIYEQYF

D: .
V: TRBV29-1
J: TRBJ1-1
size: many
DNA: TGCAGCGTTCTGGGACACACTGAAGCTTTCTTT
CDR3: CSVLGHTEAFF

D: .
V: TRBV9
J: TRBJ1-5
size: .
DNA: TGTGCCACATCGAGCAATCAGCCCCAGCATTTT
CDR3: CATSSNQPQHF

D: .
V: TRBV10-2
J: TRBJ2-7
size: many
DNA: TGCGCCAGCACGGCCCAGGGCCCAGGAGAGCAGTACTTC
CDR3: CASTAQGPGEQYF

D: .
V: TRBV2
J: TRBJ1-6
size: many
DNA: TGTGCCAGCAGTGAAGTTCGGCAGGGAAGTTCACCCCTCCACTTT
CDR3: CASSEVRQGSSPLHF

D: .
V: TRBV12-3/TRBV12-4
J: TRBJ1-1
size: few
DNA: TGTGCCAGCAGTCTCGCGACGGGGCTGTCCACTGAAGCTTTCTTT
CDR3: CASSLATGLSTEAFF

D: .
V: TRBV20-1
J: TRBJ1-6
size: few
DNA: TGCAGTGCTAGAGACTTAGGGCAGAGTTCACCCCTCCACTTT
CDR3: CSARDLGQSSPLHF

D: TRBD2
V: TRBV7-8
J: TRBJ2-2
size: .
DNA: TGTGCCAGCAGCTCAAGCGGGAGTCGAGACGGGGAGCTGTTTTTT
CDR3: CASSSSGSRDGELFF

D: TRBD2
V: TRBV7-7
J: TRBJ2-5
size: .
DNA: TGTGCCAGCAGCTCAACAGCCGGGACTAACTTC
CDR3: CASSSTAGTNF

D: .
V: TRBV25-1
J: TRBJ1-2
size: .
DNA: TGTGCCAGCGGGGCGGTGGACTATGGCTACACCTTC
CDR3: CASGAVDYGYTF

D: .
V: TRBV7-2
J: TRBJ2-7
size: many
DNA: TGCGCCAGCAGCTTGACAACAGGCTACGAGCAGTACTTC
CDR3: CASSLTTGYEQYF

D: .
V: TRBV4-3
J: TRBJ1-1
size: .
DNA: TGCGCCAGCAGCCAAGAACGAGGAACGTTGAACACTGAAGCTTTCTTT
CDR3: CASSQERGTLNTEAFF

D: .
V: TRBV7-8
J: TRBJ2-7
size: .
DNA: TGTGCCAGCAGCGTTGAGGTAGTAGGGGTTTACGAGCAGTACTTC
CDR3: CASSVEVVGVYEQYF

D: .
V: TRBV6-1
J: TRBJ2-2
size: few
DNA: TGTGCCAGCACGAAAATTGATCTAATGACCGGGGAGCTGTTTTTT
CDR3: CASTKIDLMTGELFF

D: TRBD1
V: TRBV20-1
J: TRBJ1-2
size: few
DNA: TGCAGTGCTACGACCACCACAGGGGGCGCACTCTATGGCTACACCTTC
CDR3: CSATTTTGGALYGYTF

D: TRBD2
V: TRBV12-5
J: TRBJ2-2
size: .
DNA: TGTGCCAGCAACCGCCCGGGACTAGCGAACGGGGAGCTGTTTTTT
CDR3: CASNRPGLANGELFF

D: .
V: TRBV7-2
J: TRBJ1-1
size: many
DNA: TGTGCCAGCAGCTTTTGGGGCACCTACACTGAAGCTTTCTTT
CDR3: CASSFWGTYTEAFF

D: .
V: TRBV4-3
J: TRBJ2-7
size: few
DNA: TGCGCCAGCAGCCCGTCGGGGGCTAACTACGAGCAGTACTTC
CDR3: CASSPSGANYEQYF

D: .
V: TRBV4-3
J: TRBJ2-2
size: .
DNA: TGCGCCAGCAGCCAAGACACGACCCTGGGGCGGAGCGGGGAGCTGTTTTTT
CDR3: CASSQDTTLGRSGELFF

D: TRBD1
V: TRBV7-2
J: TRBJ2-7
size: once
DNA: TGTGCCAGCAGCCGTCCCGGGACAGGGGCATCCTACGAGCAGTACTTC
CDR3: CASSRPGTGASYEQYF

D: .
V: TRBV5-1
J: TRBJ1-1
size: many
DNA: TGCGCCAGCAGCTGGAGCAGGGACACTGAAGCTTTCTTT
CDR3: CASSWSRDTEAFF

D: .
V: TRBV10-3
J: TRBJ2-5
size: .
DNA: TGTGCCATCAGTGAGTCGATGGCGTCGTGGGAGACCCAGTACTTC
CDR3: CAISESMASWETQYF

D: TRBD1
V: TRBV9
J: TRBJ2-5
size: many
DNA: TGTGCCAGCAGCCTAATGGACAGGGGTGGAGAGACCCAGTACTTC
CDR3: CASSLMDRGGETQYF

D: .
V: TRBV14
J: TRBJ2-2
size: few
DNA: TGTGCCAGCAGCCAGGGACCAGCCCTGGGGATCGGGGAGCTGTTTTTT
CDR3: CASSQGPALGIGELFF

D: .
V: TRBV5-8
J: TRBJ2-7
size: many
DNA: TGTGCCAGCAGCTTTATGACGGCCTCCTACGAGCAGTACTTC
CDR3: CASSFMTASYEQYF

D: .
V: TRBV7-9
J: TRBJ2-5
size: .
DNA: TGTGCCTGGAGTGTACGTGCCCGTGAAGAGACCCAGTACTTC
CDR3: CAWSVRAREETQYF

D: .
V: TRBV7-9
J: TRBJ1-4
size: many
DNA: TGTGCCAGCAGCTTAGCCCTCGCCGGACAGATAAATGAAAAACTGTTTTTT
CDR3: CASSLALAGQINEKLFF

D: TRBD1
V: TRBV27
J: TRBJ1-5
size: few
DNA: TGTGCCAGCGGGGCGGGCAGGGGGCTTCCCCAGCATTTT
CDR3: CASGAGRGLPQHF

D: .
V: TRBV7-2
J: TRBJ2-1
size: once
DNA: TGTGCCAGCAGCTTTACCTACAATGAGCAGTTCTTC
CDR3: CASSFTYNEQFF